Below are 5 T cell receptor beta chains sequenced from a single sample in a study of blood T cell repertoires in COVID-19. Sequenced by immunoSEQ multiplex PCR; TCRdb stores in-frame clones only, minus some. The data contain roughly 250,000 clones, 83% of them singletons. Source material: peripheral blood. The receptors derive from a human donor in a cohort sampled during active COVID-19.

This clone was picked up a small number of times. The chain recombines TRBV18 with TRBJ1-2; the match to TRBD1 covers 10 bases. V was pared by 3 bases and J by 2 bases, with 6 bases of the junction left unmatched. This CDR3 is 16 amino acids long. CDR1 KGHSH and CDR2 LQKENI come from the germline V gene. CDR3 protein: CASSPTPGQGNYGYTF. The CDR3 DNA is TGTGCCAGCTCACCTACTCCGGGACAGGGGAACTATGGCTACACCTTC.

The chain is built from TRBV4-1 and TRBJ2-3, with 9 bases lining up with TRBD2. The trim removed 4 bases at V and 4 bases at J, leaving 12 bases unmatched. There are 17 residues in the CDR3. Germline CDR1 reads MGHRA; CDR2 reads YSYEKL. CDR3: CASSPTDPSGEADTQYF. CDR3 sequence (DNA): TGCGCCAGCAGCCCCACAGACCCTAGCGGGGAGGCAGATACGCAGTATTTT.

The sample holds a few counts of this clone. V usage is TRBV10-3 and J usage is TRBJ2-2; tentative D call: TRBD1 (5 bases). This CDR3 has 14 residues. The V gene's germline CDR1 is ENHRY and CDR2 SYGVKD. Trimming pared 6 bases from V and 3 bases from J, leaving 11 bases between. CDR3 nucleotide sequence: TGTGCCATCAGCAAGGGGCCTGACACCGGGGAGCTGTTTTTT. As protein: CAISKGPDTGELFF.

This chain joins TRBV5-1 and TRBJ2-7; the match to TRBD1 covers 7 bases. The CDR3 totals 16 residues. CDR1 is SGHRS and CDR2 is YFSETQ in the germline V gene. Unmatched junction bases numbered 11, after V lost 0 bases and J lost 5 bases. The chain's CDR3 is CASSLVGQSIVDEQYF. The CDR3 DNA reads TGCGCCAGCAGCTTGGTGGGACAGTCTATTGTGGACGAGCAGTACTTC.

This chain joins TRBV20-1 and TRBJ2-7, with D possibly matching TRBD2 (6 bases). Trimming shortened V by 3 bases and J by 2 bases, and 14 bases separated the two germline ends. The CDR3 is made up of 14 amino acids. Germline loops: CDR1 DFQATT, CDR2 SNEGSKA (reference sequence). The CDR3 nucleotides are TGCAGTGCTAGTCCTATGCGGGACGCCTACGAGCAGTACTTC. Translation gives CSASPMRDAYEQYF.